Below, 17 T cell receptor beta chains from the same sample are listed, as sequenced in a study of a mutant IDH1 vaccine in newly diagnosed glioma. Time point defined: baseline, week 1 (first vaccination visit). As to treatment: pre-vaccination baseline after standard-of-care therapy. TCRdb's copy holds only in-frame clones and misses some; the assay was immunoSEQ multiplex PCR. The sample lists tens of thousands of clones, 83% occurring once. Sequencing used PBMCs, obtained from a glioma patient treated with radiotherapy, temozolomide or both. The receptors originated from a woman between 50 and 59 years old with glioma.

With respect to this clone: Distinct nucleotide sequences in the sample also encode this CDR3. The V call is TRBV30, the J call TRBJ2-7; D possibly matches TRBD1 or TRBD2 (5 bases each). The CDR3 sequence is 15 residues long. Germline-derived CDR1 and CDR2 are GTSNPN and SVGIG (reference sequence). V lost 3 bases and J lost 2, with 17 bases in between. The CDR3 nucleotides are TGTGCCTGGAGGACTCGGGGCATTTCTACCTACGAGCAGTACTTC. Protein sequence: CAWRTRGISTYEQYF.

The genes are TRBV5-4 and TRBJ2-3, with D unclear. The CDR3 is 13 amino acids. V lost 1 base to trimming and J lost 6 bases, with 9 bases between them. Germline V gene lookup returns CDR1 SGHNT and CDR2 YYREEE (reference sequence). The CDR3: CASSLRRGDTQYF. CDR3 coding DNA: TGTGCCAGCAGCTTGAGAAGAGGTGATACGCAGTATTTT.

The chain uses TRBV7-2 and TRBJ2-1, with 8 bases that match TRBD1. CDR1 is SGHTA, CDR2 FQGNSA, per germline. The CDR3 contains 14 residues. The junction had 6 bases not matched to a gene; V was cut back by 5 bases and J by 6 bases. CDR3 sequence reads: CASSVGQGRNEQFF. The CDR3 DNA reads TGTGCCAGCAGCGTCGGACAGGGTCGCAATGAGCAGTTCTTC.

The chain combines TRBV30 with TRBJ2-7; TRBD1 matches 11 bases. The CDR3 loop spans 13 amino acids. CDR1 is GTSNPN, CDR2 SVGIG, per germline (reference sequence). V lost 1 base to trimming and J lost 11 bases; unmatched junction nucleotides: 7. The CDR3 region has the DNA TGTGCCTGGAGTGGGGGACGGACAGGGGGCGAGTACTTC. Translation gives CAWSGGRTGGEYF. The entire variable domain, with the rest obtained from reference TRBV30 and TRBJ2-7, is as follows: SQTIHQWPATLVQPVGSPLSLECTVEGTSNPNLYWYRQAAGRGLQLLFYSVGIGQISSEVPQNLSASRPQDRQFILSSKKLLLSDSGFYLCAWSGGRTGGEYFGPGTRLTVT.

The CDR3 spells CASSLSQGTTEAFF. DNA for the CDR3: TGCGCCAGCAGCCTATCCCAGGGAACCACTGAAGCTTTCTTT. This chain connects TRBV5-1 to TRBJ1-1; the D gene is possibly TRBD1 (5 bases). The V and J ends lost 4 bases and 4 bases respectively, with 14 bases between them. The CDR3 length is 14 residues. Per germline, CDR1 SGHRS and CDR2 YFSETQ.

The V gene is TRBV7-8, the J gene TRBJ1-6; TRBD1 is a possible D gene (5 bases). Per germline, CDR1 SGHVS and CDR2 FQNEAQ. V shed 4 bases and J shed 0 bases, with 13 bases lying between them. The CDR3 length is 17 residues. The CDR3 DNA is TGTGCCAGCAGCTCCGTGACAGTTTCCTCCTATAATTCACCCCTCCACTTT. Its translation is CASSSVTVSSYNSPLHF.

The V gene is TRBV10-1, the J gene TRBJ1-2; TRBD1 aligns across 7 bases. The CDR3 is 15 residues long. CDR1 and CDR2 from the germline V gene are WNHNN and SYGVQD (reference sequence). V lost 6 bases, J lost 5 bases, and 12 bases stayed unmatched. This CDR3 reads CASREQRTGDYGYTF. The CDR3 coding sequence is TGCGCCAGCAGGGAACAGAGGACAGGAGATTATGGCTACACCTTC.

This chain connects TRBV5-6 to TRBJ2-3; no reliable D call. CDR1 is SGHDT, CDR2 YYEEEE, per germline. Deletions cut 4 bases from V and 2 bases from J, with 11 bases between. This CDR3 is 14 amino acids long. The CDR3 sequence is CASSPDKPTDTQYF. The CDR3 DNA reads as TGTGCCAGCAGCCCTGACAAACCCACAGATACGCAGTATTTT.

CDR3 sequence: CASSLESSGGKRQYF. CDR3 sequence (DNA): TGTGCCAGCAGCTTAGAGTCTAGCGGGGGAAAACGGCAGTACTTC. The rearrangement joins TRBV11-2 to TRBJ2-7, with TRBD2 identical over 10 bases. Germline CDR1 SGHAT, CDR2 FQNNGV. With V trimmed by 0 bases and J by 9 bases, 8 bases remained unmatched. CDR3 size: 15 residues.

The chain links TRBV28 to TRBJ2-7; 7 bases fit TRBD1. The CDR3 is 15 residues long. The junction had 10 bases not matched to a gene; V was cut back by 6 bases and J by 2 bases. Germline lookup yields CDR1 MDHEN and CDR2 SYDVKM. The CDR3 DNA is TGTGCCAGCAGCCTAGCCAGGGGGTGGACCTACGAGCAGTACTTC. This codes for CASSLARGWTYEQYF.

The chain links TRBV4-1 to TRBJ2-7, with 9 bases lining up with TRBD1. This CDR3 has 15 amino acids. Per the germline V gene, CDR1 is MGHRA and CDR2 is YSYEKL. Germline trimming cut 2 bases from V and 0 bases from J; bases unmatched to any gene: 2. In nucleotides, the CDR3 is TGCGCCAGCAGCCAAACGACAGGGGGCTCCTACGAGCAGTACTTC. Translation gives CASSQTTGGSYEQYF.

This chain connects TRBV2 to TRBJ2-2, with TRBD2 identical over 7 bases. The ends lost 4 bases at V and 9 bases at J; junction bases unmatched: 14. CDR1 and CDR2 (germline): SNHLY, FYNNEI. CDR3 length: 16 amino acids. CDR3 sequence: CASSGERGTRLRELFF. CDR3 bases: TGTGCCAGCAGTGGGGAGCGGGGAACGCGGCTCAGGGAGCTGTTTTTT.

The DNA for the CDR3 is TGTGCCAGCAGACGGACAGGGAAGGAGAAAACTGAAGCTTTCTTT. It codes for CASRRTGKEKTEAFF. The chain is built from TRBV27 and TRBJ1-1, with TRBD1 matching over 8 bases. Germline-derived CDR1 and CDR2 are MNHEY and SMNVEV (reference sequence). The trim removed 6 bases at V and 5 bases at J, leaving 11 bases unmatched. The CDR3 length is 15 residues.

The V and J genes are TRBV9 and TRBJ2-7, with 8 bases matching TRBD1. The CDR3 is 13 amino acids. V dropped 0 bases and J dropped 6; count of bases not matched to a gene: 2. The V gene's germline CDR1 is SGDLS and CDR2 YYNGEE. The CDR3 is CASSVGTGGEQYF. As DNA, the CDR3 is TGTGCCAGCAGCGTAGGCACAGGGGGCGAGCAGTACTTC. Drawing the rest from reference TRBV9 and TRBJ2-7, the complete variable domain is DSGVTQTPKHLITATGQRVTLRCSPRSGDLSVYWYQQSLDQGLQFLIQYYNGEERAKGNILERFSAQQFPDLHSELNLSSLELGDSALYFCASSVGTGGEQYFGPGTRLTVT.

This clone was seen a handful of times. V is TRBV13 and J is TRBJ1-1, with D tentatively TRBD1 (6 bases). This CDR3 is built from 14 residues. The germline V gene has CDR1 PRHDT and CDR2 FYEKMQ (reference sequence). V lost 3 bases, J lost 1 base, and 9 bases lay in between. The CDR3 loop reads CASSFRTENTEAFF. CDR3 nucleotides: TGTGCCAGCAGCTTTCGGACAGAGAACACTGAAGCTTTCTTT.

The chain couples TRBV6-6 to TRBJ2-7; D is ambiguous. The CDR3 consists of 11 residues. CDR1 and CDR2 from the germline V gene are MNHNY and SVGAGI (reference sequence). CDR3 nucleotide sequence: TGTGTGAGTCGGGCACACTACGAGCAGTACTTC. This encodes CVSRAHYEQYF.

This clone is a singleton in its sample. This chain joins TRBV5-4 and TRBJ2-1; 8 bases agree with TRBD2. After removal of 9 bases from V and 4 bases from J, the junction contained 9 bases not matched to a gene. The CDR3 extends over 14 amino acids. Germline V gene data show CDR1 as SGHNT and CDR2 as YYREEE (reference sequence). The CDR3 region is CATQARGGYNEQFF. CDR3 nucleotides: TGTGCCACCCAAGCCCGGGGGGGATACAATGAGCAGTTCTTC.